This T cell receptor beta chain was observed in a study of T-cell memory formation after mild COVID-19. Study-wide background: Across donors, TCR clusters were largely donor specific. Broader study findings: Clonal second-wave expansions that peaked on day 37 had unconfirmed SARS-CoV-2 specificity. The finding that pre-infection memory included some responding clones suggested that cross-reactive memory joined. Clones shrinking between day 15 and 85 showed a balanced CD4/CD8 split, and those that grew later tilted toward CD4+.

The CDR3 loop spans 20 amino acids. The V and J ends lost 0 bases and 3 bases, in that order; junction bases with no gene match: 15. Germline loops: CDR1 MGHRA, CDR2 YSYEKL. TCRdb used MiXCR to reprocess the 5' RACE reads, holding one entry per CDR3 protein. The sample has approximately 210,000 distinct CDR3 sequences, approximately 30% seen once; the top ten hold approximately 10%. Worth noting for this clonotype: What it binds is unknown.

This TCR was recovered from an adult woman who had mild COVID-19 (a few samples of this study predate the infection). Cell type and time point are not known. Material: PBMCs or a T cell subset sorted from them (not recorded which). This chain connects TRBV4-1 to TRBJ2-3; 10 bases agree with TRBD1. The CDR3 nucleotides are TGCGCCAGCAGCCAAGACGGGACAGGGGCGAGAATTTTGGGGACAGATACGCAGTATTTT. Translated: CASSQDGTGARILGTDTQYF.